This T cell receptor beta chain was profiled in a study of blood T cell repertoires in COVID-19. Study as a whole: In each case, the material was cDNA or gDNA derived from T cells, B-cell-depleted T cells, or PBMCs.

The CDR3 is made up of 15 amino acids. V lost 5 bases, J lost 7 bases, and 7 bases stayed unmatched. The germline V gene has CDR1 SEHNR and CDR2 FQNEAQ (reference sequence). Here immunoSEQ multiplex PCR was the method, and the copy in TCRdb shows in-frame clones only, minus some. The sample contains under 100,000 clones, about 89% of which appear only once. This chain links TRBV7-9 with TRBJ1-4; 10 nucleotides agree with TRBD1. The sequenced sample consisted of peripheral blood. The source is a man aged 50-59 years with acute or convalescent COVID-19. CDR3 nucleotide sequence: TGTGCCAGCAGCAAACGACAGGGGGCTTTTGAAAAACTGTTTTTT. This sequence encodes CASSKRQGAFEKLFF.